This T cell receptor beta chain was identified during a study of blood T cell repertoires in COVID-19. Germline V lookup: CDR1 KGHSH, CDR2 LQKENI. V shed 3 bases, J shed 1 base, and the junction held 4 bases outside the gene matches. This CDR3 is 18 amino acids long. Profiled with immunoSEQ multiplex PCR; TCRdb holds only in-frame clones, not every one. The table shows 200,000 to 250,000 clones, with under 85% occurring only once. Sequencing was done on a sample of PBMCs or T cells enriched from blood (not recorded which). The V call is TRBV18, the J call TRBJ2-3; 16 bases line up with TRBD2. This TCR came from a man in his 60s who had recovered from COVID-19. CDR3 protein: CASSPGLAGGPRTDTQYF. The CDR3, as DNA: TGTGCCAGCTCACCGGGACTAGCGGGGGGGCCTCGCACAGATACGCAGTATTTT.